Below are 11 T cell receptor beta chains sequenced from a single sample in a study of shared clonotypes between healthy human individuals. Only in-frame clones appear in the TCRdb table, and some are missing; sequencing was by immunoSEQ multiplex PCR. The sample contains approximately 980,000 clones, over 75% of which appear only once. The specimen sequenced was memory CD4+ T cells sorted from blood. Subset defined: CD45RA-negative fraction. The receptor source for this set is a man aged 18 to 30 in good health.

Comment on this clone: Other nucleotide sequences from this sample produce the same CDR3. V and J are TRBV6-1 and TRBJ2-3; 8 nucleotides agree with TRBD2. The V gene's germline CDR1 is MNHNS and CDR2 SASEGT. V was pared by 1 base and J by 6 bases, with 3 bases of the junction left unmatched. This CDR3 region has 14 residues. CDR3 sequence (DNA): TGTGCCAGCAGTGAAGGGCGGGAGGCGGATACGCAGTATTTT. Translation gives CASSEGREADTQYF.

This chain joins TRBV10-3 and TRBJ2-2, with D perhaps TRBD1 (5 bases). Germline lookup yields CDR1 ENHRY and CDR2 SYGVKD. The CDR3 runs 13 residues. The V and J ends lost 2 bases and 6 bases respectively, with 7 bases between them. The CDR3 coding sequence is TGTGCCATCAGTGAGCAGGGTTCCGGGGAGCTGTTTTTT. Encoded protein: CAISEQGSGELFF.

This clone was seen just once. The chain recombines TRBV6-5 with TRBJ2-5; TRBD2 matches at 11 bases. The J segment lost 5 bases and the V segment lost 6 bases, leaving 8 bases of the junction unmatched. Germline V gene data show CDR1 as MNHEY and CDR2 as SVGAGI. The length of the CDR3 is 15 residues. The CDR3 coding sequence is TGTGCCAGCAGACCTTTAGCGGGGGGGCTGGAGACCCAGTACTTC. Translated, it gives CASRPLAGGLETQYF.

V gene TRBV19 combines with J gene TRBJ1-1, with 7 bases aligning to TRBD1. V shed 6 bases and J 1 base; nucleotides not matched to a gene: 11. From germline, CDR1 is LNHDA and CDR2 SQIVND (reference sequence). There are 16 residues in the CDR3. CDR3 amino acids: CASSQRGQVANTEAFF. Written as DNA, the CDR3 is TGTGCCAGTAGCCAGCGAGGACAGGTGGCGAACACTGAAGCTTTCTTT.

This clone was detected only a few times. The chain recombines TRBV14 with TRBJ1-6, with D uncertain. CDR3 length: 16 residues. The germline V gene has CDR1 SGHDN and CDR2 FVKESK. V was pared by 0 bases and J by 9 bases, with 15 bases between. This chain's CDR3 is CASSQDNFLKRSPLHF. CDR3 sequence (DNA): TGTGCCAGCAGCCAAGATAACTTCTTAAAGCGTTCACCCCTCCACTTT.

This chain uses TRBV11-1 with TRBJ2-6; either TRBD1 or TRBD2 may fit D (5 bases each). Germline values: CDR1 SGHAT, CDR2 FQDESV (reference sequence). The CDR3 spans 16 residues. The V end lost 2 bases, the J end lost 0 bases, and 8 bases lay between the germline ends. In nucleotides, the CDR3 is TGTGCCAGCAGCTTACGGGACGGCTCTGGGGCCAACGTCCTGACTTTC. Amino acids: CASSLRDGSGANVLTF.

Only a few counts were recorded for this clone. The CDR3 nucleotides are TGTGCCAGCAGTTATCTCGAGAATGAAAAACTGTTTTTT. Translating it yields CASSYLENEKLFF. V is TRBV6-6 and J is TRBJ1-4, with no clear D. The V end was cut by 3 bases, the J end by 5 bases, with 7 bases between. The CDR3 has 13 amino acids. The germline V gene encodes CDR1 MNHNY and CDR2 SVGAGI (reference sequence).

A word on this clone: It differs at one base from a far larger clone, so likely a read error. The chain couples TRBV7-6 to TRBJ2-3, with unresolved D. This CDR3 has 12 residues. CDR1 and CDR2 (germline): SGHVS, FNYEAQ. With 4 bases removed from V and 1 base from J, the gap between germline ends came to 3 bases. CDR3 DNA sequence: TGTGCCAGCAGCTCACGCACAGATACGCAGTATTTT. Amino acid sequence: CASSSRTDTQYF.

The chain employs TRBV10-3 and TRBJ1-1; D is perhaps TRBD1 (6 bases). This CDR3 has 13 residues. V was clipped by 7 bases and J by 10 bases, with 19 bases between them. The germline CDR1 and CDR2 sequences are ENHRY and SYGVKD. As DNA, the CDR3 is TGTGCCATCACTAAAGACAGGCTTACGGGAGCTTTCTTT. Protein sequence: CAITKDRLTGAFF.

The chain employs TRBV5-4 and TRBJ2-5; D may be TRBD2 (5 bases). V gave up 3 bases and J gave up 4 bases, with 13 bases separating them. Germline assignment: CDR1 SGHNT and CDR2 YYREEE (reference sequence). This CDR3 comprises 14 residues. The DNA for the CDR3 is TGTGCCAGCAGCTCCGCGCAGGCGGGAGAGACCCAGTACTTC. Encoded protein: CASSSAQAGETQYF.

This clone was picked up one time. The chain employs TRBV5-1 and TRBJ2-7; 7 bases map to TRBD1. The CDR3 spans 14 residues. The junction had 9 bases not matched to a gene; V was cut back by 5 bases and J by 4 bases. CDR1 is SGHRS and CDR2 is YFSETQ in the germline V gene. The CDR3 DNA follows: TGCGCCAGCAGTAAGGGGGCAGGTATTTACGAGCAGTACTTC. This translates into CASSKGAGIYEQYF. Using reference TRBV5-1 and TRBJ2-7 for the parts outside the CDR3, the full variable domain is KAGVTQTPRYLIKTRGQQVTLSCSPISGHRSVSWYQQTPGQGLQFLFEYFSETQRNKGNFPGRFSGRQFSNSRSEMNVSTLELGDSALYLCASSKGAGIYEQYFGPGTRLTVT.